This T cell receptor (beta chain) is drawn from a study of T cell responses to AZD1222 COVID-19 vaccine. Method: immunoSEQ multiplex PCR; TCRdb's copy keeps in-frame clones and lacks some. The table lists some 80,000 clones, 90% of them singletons. Regarding this clone: Its antigen is unidentified.

Overall study findings and caveats: Donors were chiefly white British, with a greater number of females, and clonal diversity was perhaps underestimated. Repertoires were sampled only after the peak T cell response.

Pooling of second doses given at about 4 or about 12 weeks was done. The CDR3 is made up of 14 amino acids. Germline CDR1 reads SNHLY; CDR2 reads FYNNEI. V lost 5 bases, J lost 0 bases, and 8 bases lay in between. This clonotype was obtained from an adult who received the AZD1222 COVID-19 vaccine. Sequenced here: peripheral blood, sampled 28 days after the second AZD1222 dose. This sequence joins TRBV2 and TRBJ1-3; D gene unclear. The CDR3, as DNA: TGTGCCAGCAGTACGGGGTTCTCTGGAAACACCATATATTTT. Residues: CASSTGFSGNTIYF.